One and the same sample provided the 4 T cell receptor beta chains below, sequenced in a study of metastatic and nonmetastatic thyroid tumors (dated by TCRdb to the early 2020s). Libraries were made using PCR. Instrument on record: Illumina HiSeq 4000. Using fastp trimming at Q25 and MiXCR clonotype assembly, TCRdb reanalyzed the public sequencing data and kept in-frame beta chains. This sample gives around 31,000 clones in total; around 23% of them show up just once. 3% of the sample comes from the top ten. No patient had received any treatment before thyroid surgery. Sequencing was carried out using tumor tissue. Receptors originate from a male donor with papillary thyroid cancer or a benign thyroid nodule (not recorded which). Some clones in this sample may be carry-over from other donors' samples.

In this sample, this clone turned up many times. The chain joins TRBV5-4 to TRBJ2-3; 14 bases are a match to TRBD2. Trimming at V came to 4 bases and at J to 6 bases, leaving 7 bases not matched to a gene. The CDR3 totals 16 residues. The germline gives CDR1 SGHNT, CDR2 YYREEE (reference sequence). The CDR3 sequence: CASSRGLAGVADTQYF. The CDR3 coding sequence is TGTGCCAGCAGCAGGGGACTAGCGGGAGTGGCGGATACGCAGTATTTT. Looking up the rest from reference TRBV5-4 and TRBJ2-3 gives the full variable domain: ETGVTQSPTHLIKTRGQQVTLRCSSQSGHNTVSWYQQALGQGPQFIFQYYREEENGRGNFPPRFSGLQFPNYSSELNVNALELDDSALYLCASSRGLAGVADTQYFGPGTRLTVL.

This clone is labeled as medium-sized (0.01 to 0.1%). The rearrangement joins TRBV7-2 to TRBJ1-1, with 7 bases fitting TRBD1. The germline V gene has CDR1 SGHTA and CDR2 FQGNSA. This CDR3 has 15 amino acids. After removal of 5 bases from V and 12 bases from J, the junction contained 18 bases not matched to a gene. The CDR3 reads CASSESTGRSSGTFF. The CDR3 DNA sequence: TGTGCCAGCAGCGAATCGACAGGGCGAAGCTCCGGGACTTTCTTT.

This clone was detected many times. The genes are TRBV4-3 and TRBJ1-4, with D perhaps TRBD1 (5 bases). The germline CDR1 and CDR2 sequences are LGHNA and YSLEER. The CDR3 covers 16 residues. V lost 0 bases, J lost 5 bases, and 13 bases lay in between. This chain's CDR3 is CASSQDSGLMNEKLFF. Here the CDR3 DNA reads TGCGCCAGCAGCCAAGATTCGGGACTGATGAATGAAAAACTGTTTTTT.

This clone was seen a few times. The junction shows a germline mismatch at one end, possibly a read error. V and J are TRBV6-2 or TRBV6-3 and TRBJ1-5; 9 nucleotides match TRBD1. Germline lookup yields CDR1 MNHEY and CDR2 SVGEGT. CDR3 length: 14 amino acids. CDR3: CAISTQGANHPQHF. The CDR3 DNA reads as TGTGCCATCAGCACACAGGGGGCAAATCATCCCCAGCATTTT.